A selection of T cell receptor beta chains follows, all from one sample in a study of blood T cells in healthy people across ages. Each CDR3 protein is one row after TCRdb ran MiXCR on the 5' RACE reads. The sample has about 800,000 distinct CDR3 sequences; more than 20% are singletons. These sequences were also reported in another study, on T cells of mothers and their children.

Input material: blood. The receptors come from a boy aged 5-17 years in good health. The CDR3 runs from the conserved cysteine through the conserved F or W. Fields, in order: D gene, J gene, clone size, V gene, CDR3 DNA, CDR3 protein. D genes are given only for firm matches. A row's size may be missing; if present it is once, few, many or a size class.

d_gene: TRBD2; j_gene: TRBJ2-1; abundance: few; v_gene: TRBV29-1; CDR3nt: TGCAGCCAGCCGGGACTAGCGGGATTTACTGAGCAGTTCTTC; CDR3aa: CSQPGLAGFTEQFF
d_gene: TRBD2; j_gene: TRBJ2-5; abundance: few; v_gene: TRBV29-1; CDR3nt: TGCAGCGTTGAATTGGCGGGAGGACAAGAGACCCAGTACTTC; CDR3aa: CSVELAGGQETQYF
d_gene: .; j_gene: TRBJ2-1; abundance: .; v_gene: TRBV30; CDR3nt: TGTGCCTGGTGGCCTGCGGGTAACCCTTACAATGAGCAGTTCTTC; CDR3aa: CAWWPAGNPYNEQFF
d_gene: .; j_gene: TRBJ2-7; abundance: .; v_gene: TRBV15; CDR3nt: TGTGCCACCAGCAGAGAAAAGGGTGCTCGCTACGAGCAGTACTTC; CDR3aa: CATSREKGARYEQYF
d_gene: TRBD2; j_gene: TRBJ2-4; abundance: .; v_gene: TRBV10-3; CDR3nt: TGTGCCATCAGTGAGGGACTAGCGTTGGCCAAAAACATTCAGTACTTC; CDR3aa: CAISEGLALAKNIQYF
d_gene: TRBD2; j_gene: TRBJ2-5; abundance: few; v_gene: TRBV9; CDR3nt: TGTGCCAGCAGCGTAGGCGGCGGGGGGATCCAAGAGACCCAGTACTTC; CDR3aa: CASSVGGGGIQETQYF
d_gene: .; j_gene: TRBJ1-6; abundance: few; v_gene: TRBV7-2; CDR3nt: TGTGCCAGCAGCTTAGCGCCCAATTCACCCCTCCACTTT; CDR3aa: CASSLAPNSPLHF
d_gene: TRBD2; j_gene: TRBJ2-3; abundance: few; v_gene: TRBV7-2; CDR3nt: TGTGCCAGCAGCCCCGTTGCGGGGGGGCCTCCAGATACGCAGTATTTT; CDR3aa: CASSPVAGGPPDTQYF
d_gene: .; j_gene: TRBJ1-5; abundance: .; v_gene: TRBV5-1; CDR3nt: TGCGCCAGCAGCGGAGGAGCCGGCAACGGGGGCAGCAATCAGCCCCAGCATTTT; CDR3aa: CASSGGAGNGGSNQPQHF
d_gene: TRBD1; j_gene: TRBJ2-7; abundance: .; v_gene: TRBV6-1; CDR3nt: TGTGCCAGCAGTCTCCAGGGGGCCTTGGACGAGCAGTACTTC; CDR3aa: CASSLQGALDEQYF
d_gene: .; j_gene: TRBJ2-2; abundance: .; v_gene: TRBV5-5; CDR3nt: TGTGCCAGCAGCCCAGAATTTGGCAGGTCGAACACCGGGGAGCTGTTTTTT; CDR3aa: CASSPEFGRSNTGELFF
d_gene: .; j_gene: TRBJ2-5; abundance: .; v_gene: TRBV12-3/TRBV12-4; CDR3nt: TGTGCCAGCAGTCAAAGACAAAGGCAAGAGACCCAGTACTTC; CDR3aa: CASSQRQRQETQYF
d_gene: TRBD2; j_gene: TRBJ2-7; abundance: few; v_gene: TRBV28; CDR3nt: TGTGCCAGCGAGAGGGGGACAGCGGGGGGTAAGGAGCAGTACTTC; CDR3aa: CASERGTAGGKEQYF